This TCR beta chain is from a study of a mutant IDH1 vaccine in newly diagnosed glioma. Study background: The earlier regimen, radiotherapy, temozolomide, or both, was most often both.

The time point denotes: week 11, during vaccination. The study gave 300 ug of mutant IDH1 20-mer peptide per vaccine dose, with topical imiquimod. Donors harbored newly found WHO grade 3 or 4 IDH1-mutant, ATRX-lost astrocytomas. Study-wide results and limits: Pseudoprogression seemingly bore no relation to changes in top peripheral T cell clonotypes.

Germline V CDR1 and CDR2: MNHEY, SMNVEV (reference sequence). Germline trimming cut 6 bases from V and 4 bases from J; bases unmatched to any gene: 3. The CDR3 length is 15 residues. In the case of this clone: Its antigen is currently unknown.

This table comes from immunoSEQ multiplex PCR, and its TCRdb copy is limited to in-frame clones, with some not included. The sample yields tens of thousands of clones, 90% to 95% seen once. This receptor was identified in a man in his fifties or sixties with glioma. The chain links TRBV27 to TRBJ2-1, with TRBD2 identical over 13 bases. This specimen consisted of PBMCs, obtained from a glioma patient whose treatment included an IDH1 peptide vaccine. CDR3 protein: CASRLAGGLYNEQFF. The CDR3 region has the DNA TGTGCCAGCAGACTAGCGGGAGGGTTGTACAATGAGCAGTTCTTC.